This T cell receptor beta chain was identified in a study of blood T cell repertoires in COVID-19. On the study more broadly: T cells, B-cell-depleted T cells, or PBMCs provided the cDNA or gDNA that served as material.

The CDR3 has 16 residues. Germline V gene sequence: CDR1 SGHTA, CDR2 FQGNSA. Trimming cost V 3 bases and J 7 bases; bases outside gene matches: 11. This clone showed up just a few times. Those enrolled, adults aged 18 to 89 years, came from about two dozen US areas. Clinical history as reported by participants underpinned cohort assignment. Resolution of symptoms, clearance, or two negative PCRs was present in recovered Cohort 3 donors. Libraries were prepared by immunoSEQ multiplex PCR; TCRdb keeps only in-frame clonotypes and omits some of them. The sample has over 200,000 clones; about 80% are singletons.

This chain connects TRBV7-2 to TRBJ1-2; 10 bases agree with TRBD1. Material: PBMCs or T cells enriched from blood (not recorded which). The receptor was isolated from a man aged 35 to 55 who had recovered from COVID-19. The CDR3 DNA is TGTGCCAGCAGCTTGGCGAGACAGGGGGCGCGTGTTGGCTACACCTTC. Translation: CASSLARQGARVGYTF.